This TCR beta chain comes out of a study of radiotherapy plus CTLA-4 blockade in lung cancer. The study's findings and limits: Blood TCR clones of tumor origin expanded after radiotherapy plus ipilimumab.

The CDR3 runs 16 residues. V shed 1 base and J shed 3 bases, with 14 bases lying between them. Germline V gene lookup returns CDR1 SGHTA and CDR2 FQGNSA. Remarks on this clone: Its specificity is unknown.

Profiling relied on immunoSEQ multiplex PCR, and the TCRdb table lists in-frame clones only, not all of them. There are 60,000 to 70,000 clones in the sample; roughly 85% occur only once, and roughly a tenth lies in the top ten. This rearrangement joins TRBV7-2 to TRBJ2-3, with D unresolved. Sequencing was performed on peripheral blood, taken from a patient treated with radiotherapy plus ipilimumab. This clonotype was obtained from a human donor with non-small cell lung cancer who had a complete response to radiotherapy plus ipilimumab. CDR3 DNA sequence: TGTGCCAGCAGCTTAGGGCAGGTATTCGGGACAGATACGCAGTATTTT. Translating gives CASSLGQVFGTDTQYF.